These 3 T cell receptor beta chains were sequenced from one sample in a study of blood T cell repertoires in COVID-19. Only in-frame clones appear in the TCRdb table, and some are missing; sequencing was by immunoSEQ multiplex PCR. The table shows 210,000 or so clones, with 84% occurring only once. What was sequenced was peripheral blood. These receptors were taken from a woman aged 70-85 years with active or convalescent COVID-19.

This clone has more than one count but fewer than ten. The chain has TRBV5-1 and TRBJ2-2; 7 bases line up with TRBD1. This CDR3 is built from 15 residues. Germline values: CDR1 SGHRS, CDR2 YFSETQ. The J segment lost 0 bases and the V segment lost 4 bases, leaving 3 bases of the junction unmatched. CDR3 nucleotide sequence: TGCGCCAGCAGCCCCACAGGGGCGAACACCGGGGAGCTGTTTTTT. This sequence encodes CASSPTGANTGELFF.

This clone was picked up a small number of times. This sequence joins TRBV6-1 and TRBJ1-6, with D uncertain. This CDR3 spans 13 amino acids. The V gene's germline CDR1 is MNHNS and CDR2 SASEGT. Trimming cost V 3 bases and J 9 bases, with 9 bases left between them. The chain's CDR3 is CASSDGFFSPLHF. The CDR3 DNA sequence: TGTGCCAGCAGTGACGGGTTCTTTTCACCCCTCCACTTT.

The sample holds one count of this clone. V is TRBV24-1 and J is TRBJ2-1, with 7 bases identical to TRBD2. The CDR3 is 16 amino acids. Germline CDR1 reads KGHDR; CDR2 reads SFDVKD. V gave up 2 bases and J gave up 0 bases; unmatched junction bases: 3. The CDR3 region has the DNA TGTGCCACCAGTGATTCAGCGGGACCCTCCTACAATGAGCAGTTCTTC. This translates into CATSDSAGPSYNEQFF.